Shown below are 20 T cell receptor beta chains from a single sample sequenced in a study of T-cell reconstitution after alpha-beta-depleted transplantation in children. Researchers prepared the TCRbeta library using unique molecular identifiers, the study reports. TCRdb reprocessed the PCR reads with MiXCR, giving one entry per CDR3 protein. The sample has 200,000 or so distinct CDR3 sequences; 5% to 6.5% are singletons. This specimen consisted of PBMCs, obtained before TCRalphabeta/CD19-depleted stem cell transplant. These receptors came from a girl under three years old with combined immunodeficiency, due to receive a stem cell transplant.

In this sample, this clonotype turned up many times. The chain has TRBV29-1 and TRBJ2-7, with 8 bases matching TRBD2. The CDR3 covers 13 residues. Per the germline V gene, CDR1 is SQVTM and CDR2 is ANQGSEA. V trimming: 6 bases; J trimming: 2 bases; junction bases outside the gene matches: 6. The CDR3 loop reads CSVPGGPPYEQYF. CDR3 sequence (DNA): TGCAGCGTCCCGGGGGGGCCTCCCTACGAGCAGTACTTC.

This clonotype was seen many times. This chain joins TRBV28 and TRBJ1-4; D gene ambiguous. Germline values: CDR1 MDHEN, CDR2 SYDVKM. This CDR3 region has 14 residues. Trimming cost V 2 bases and J 7 bases, with 11 bases left between them. The CDR3 is CASSLNLSAEKLFF. The CDR3 DNA reads as TGTGCCAGCAGTTTAAACCTTTCAGCTGAAAAACTGTTTTTT.

This clonotype was counted ten times or more. The rearrangement joins TRBV29-1 to TRBJ2-1, with 9 bases that match TRBD2. V gave up 3 bases and J gave up 0 bases; unmatched junction bases: 12. The CDR3 is 18 residues long. Per germline, CDR1 SQVTM and CDR2 ANQGSEA. The CDR3 DNA reads as TGCAGCGTTGACCTCCTAACCGGACTAGCGAACTCCTACAATGAGCAGTTCTTC. It translates to CSVDLLTGLANSYNEQFF.

In its sample, this clonotype was seen many times. The chain carries TRBV28 and TRBJ1-1; D unresolved. CDR3 length equals 11 residues. Per the germline V gene, CDR1 is MDHEN and CDR2 is SYDVKM. The ends were cut back, 10 bases at V and 4 bases at J, with 10 bases in the middle. The CDR3 is CANHLGTEAFF. The CDR3 DNA sequence: TGTGCCAACCACTTAGGCACTGAAGCTTTCTTT. The full variable domain, its missing parts supplied by reference TRBV28 and TRBJ1-1, is DVKVTQSSRYLVKRTGEKVFLECVQDMDHENMFWYRQDPGLGLRLIYFSYDVKMKEKGDIPEGYSVSREKKERFSLILESASTNQTSMYLCANHLGTEAFFGQGTRLTVV.

This clonotype has at least ten counts. This sequence joins TRBV20-1 and TRBJ2-1; D is uncertain. Germline V gives CDR1 DFQATT, CDR2 SNEGSKA (reference sequence). Trimming stripped 4 bases from V and 5 bases from J, with 12 bases between. This CDR3 contains 13 residues. CDR3 residues: CSAINLENNEQFF. The CDR3 coding sequence is TGCAGTGCTATTAATCTCGAGAACAATGAGCAGTTCTTC.

The V and J genes are TRBV21-1 and TRBJ1-5; the D call in the table, TRBD1, was not verified against the DNA. TRBV21-1 represents a pseudogene. The CDR3 consists of 23 residues. CDR3 nucleotide sequence: TGTGCCAGCAGCAAAGCCGGTGAGAAGGGGGATCGCTACCACCAGAACGCGGGTCAGCCCCAGCATTTT. The encoded protein is CASSKAGEKGDRYHQNAGQPQHF.

This clonotype was detected many times. This rearrangement joins TRBV7-9 to TRBJ2-5; 10 bases are a match to TRBD1. V lost 6 bases and J lost 4; bases outside the gene matches: 2. The CDR3 length is 13 residues. The germline V gene encodes CDR1 SEHNR and CDR2 FQNEAQ (reference sequence). CDR3 protein: CASRTGGPETQYF. The CDR3 DNA reads as TGTGCCAGCAGGACAGGGGGCCCAGAGACCCAGTACTTC. Full variable domain (outside the CDR3, taken from reference TRBV7-9 and TRBJ2-5): DTGVSQNPRHKITKRGQNVTFRCDPISEHNRLYWYRQTLGQGPEFLTYFQNEAQLEKSRLLSDRFSAERPKGSFSTLEIQRTEQGDSAMYLCASRTGGPETQYFGPGTRLLVL.

This clonotype was picked up many times. This chain links TRBV6-5 with TRBJ2-1, with 14 bases that match TRBD2. This CDR3 has 15 residues. In germline, CDR1 is MNHEY, CDR2 SVGAGI. V shed 0 bases, J shed 8 bases, and the junction held 0 bases outside the gene matches. Here the CDR3 reads CASSYSGLAGDEQFF. The DNA for the CDR3 is TGTGCCAGCAGTTACTCGGGACTAGCGGGGGATGAGCAGTTCTTC.

The V gene is TRBV4-1, the J gene TRBJ2-2; D unresolved. Trimming removed 4 bases from V and 8 bases from J, with 8 bases in between. The CDR3 runs to 12 residues. The germline CDR1 and CDR2 sequences are MGHRA and YSYEKL. The CDR3 reads CASSPLRGELFF. CDR3 nucleotides: TGCGCCAGCAGCCCGCTCCGAGGGGAGCTGTTTTTT.

This clonotype has ten or more counts. The rearrangement links TRBV27 to TRBJ2-2; the D is unclear. The CDR3 spans 13 residues. V shed 0 bases and J shed 6 bases, with 5 bases lying between them. CDR1 and CDR2 from the germline V gene are MNHEY and SMNVEV (reference sequence). CDR3 coding DNA: TGTGCCAGCAGTTTATCGAGCGCCGGGGAGCTGTTTTTT. Translated, it gives CASSLSSAGELFF.

The chain couples TRBV4-1 to TRBJ2-3, with 11 bases fitting TRBD2. Germline CDR1 MGHRA, CDR2 YSYEKL. There are 21 residues in the CDR3. J lost 0 bases, V lost 1 base, and 15 bases had no gene match. CDR3 in DNA: TGCGCCAGCAGCCAAGCAGAATTCCCACAGACTAGCGGGGCTAGCACAGATACGCAGTATTTT. Translation: CASSQAEFPQTSGASTDTQYF.

Many counts were recorded for this clonotype. This rearrangement joins TRBV10-3 to TRBJ2-1; 13 bases are shared with TRBD2. The J segment lost 4 bases and the V segment lost 6 bases, leaving 3 bases of the junction unmatched. This CDR3 is 15 amino acids long. Per the germline V gene, CDR1 is ENHRY and CDR2 is SYGVKD. The CDR3 bases are TGTGCCATCAGCTTGACTAGCGGGGGGTACAATGAGCAGTTCTTC. It yields the protein CAISLTSGGYNEQFF.

This clonotype came up many times. V usage is TRBV28 and J usage is TRBJ2-4; D is ambiguous. V lost 2 bases to trimming and J lost 4 bases, with 3 bases between them. The CDR3 totals 12 residues. Germline V gene lookup returns CDR1 MDHEN and CDR2 SYDVKM. In DNA, the CDR3 is TGTGCCAGCAGTTTACAGAAAAACATTCAGTACTTC. As protein: CASSLQKNIQYF.

This sequence joins TRBV7-6 and TRBJ2-7; D is perhaps TRBD2 (5 bases). Trimming shortened V by 5 bases and J by 6 bases, and 14 bases separated the two germline ends. The CDR3 totals 13 residues. Germline V lookup: CDR1 SGHVS, CDR2 FNYEAQ. The CDR3 coding sequence is TGTGCCAGCAGCGCGGGCCCGGCTTTCGAGCAGTACTTC. The encoded protein is CASSAGPAFEQYF.

This clonotype was seen many times. This chain links TRBV12-3 or TRBV12-4 with TRBJ2-7; tentative D call: TRBD2 (5 bases). This CDR3 spans 14 amino acids. V shed 7 bases and J shed 3 bases, with 16 bases lying between them. CDR3 in amino acids: CASTLPEGIYEQYF. In DNA, the CDR3 is TGTGCCAGCACCCTCCCAGAGGGAATCTACGAGCAGTACTTC.

The chain couples TRBV6-2 or TRBV6-3 to TRBJ2-2; D remains unclear. CDR1 is MNHEY, CDR2 SVGEGT, per germline. This CDR3 has 15 amino acids. With 6 bases removed from V and 4 bases from J, the gap between germline ends came to 15 bases. In DNA form, the CDR3 reads TGTGCCAGCAGGATGAGACCCGGAGTCACCGGGGAGCTGTTTTTT. This encodes CASRMRPGVTGELFF.

This clonotype showed up many times. J is TRBJ2-5 and V is TRBV29-1; TRBD2 might be the D (6 bases). The CDR3 spans 12 residues. Germline-derived CDR1 and CDR2 are SQVTM and ANQGSEA. The germline V and J ends were trimmed by 4 bases and 5 bases, with 11 bases remaining between them. CDR3 sequence (DNA): TGCAGCGTTGGGTGGGGAGGCGAGACCCAGTACTTC. Encoded protein: CSVGWGGETQYF.

This clonotype was seen many times. The chain uses TRBV20-1 and TRBJ2-7; no clear D gene. Between the trimmed V and J ends, which lost 7 bases and 5 bases, there was a span of 3 bases. CDR3 length equals 8 residues. In germline, CDR1 is DFQATT, CDR2 SNEGSKA (reference sequence). CDR3: CSGHEQYF. The CDR3, as DNA: TGCAGTGGGCACGAGCAGTACTTC.

This rearrangement joins TRBV2 to TRBJ2-4; maybe TRBD2 (7 bases). CDR3 length: 16 amino acids. Germline V gene sequence: CDR1 SNHLY, CDR2 FYNNEI. V was trimmed by 6 bases and J by 8 bases, leaving 23 bases between them. The CDR3 sequence is CASRGTRIVGGDIQYF. The CDR3 bases are TGTGCCAGCAGGGGGACAAGGATAGTGGGGGGGGACATTCAGTACTTC. Drawing the rest from reference TRBV2 and TRBJ2-4, the complete variable domain is EPEVTQTPSHQVTQMGQEVILRCVPISNHLYFYWYRQILGQKVEFLVSFYNNEISEKSEIFDDQFSVERPDGSNFTLKIRSTKLEDSAMYFCASRGTRIVGGDIQYFGAGTRLSVL.

This clonotype came up many times. The chain couples TRBV20-1 to TRBJ1-1, with a possible D match to TRBD1 (5 bases). Germline-derived CDR1 and CDR2 are DFQATT and SNEGSKA (reference sequence). This CDR3 is built from 13 residues. The germline V and J ends were trimmed by 5 bases and 6 bases, with 16 bases remaining between them. The CDR3 bases are TGCAGTGCTCAGAGAGTCAGAGGGGCTGAAGCTTTCTTT. Translated, it gives CSAQRVRGAEAFF.